This is a list of T cell receptor beta chains from one sample in a study of blood T cell repertoires in COVID-19. Only in-frame clones appear in the TCRdb table, and some are missing; sequencing was by immunoSEQ multiplex PCR. The data show fewer than 150,000 clones, less than 90% seen once. The specimen sequenced was PBMCs or T cells enriched from blood (not recorded which). The receptors were sampled from a man between 25 and 39 years old who had recovered from COVID-19. CDR3s include the opening cysteine and the closing phenylalanine or tryptophan.

v_gene: TRBV7-3; j_gene: TRBJ2-1; len: 15; CDR3aa: CASSLGLAGVYEQFF
v_gene: TRBV14; j_gene: TRBJ2-3; len: 15; CDR3aa: CASSGRGGSTDTQYF
v_gene: TRBV10-1; j_gene: TRBJ1-1; len: 17; CDR3aa: CASSDPRTGHMNTEAFF
v_gene: TRBV28; j_gene: TRBJ2-3; len: 18; CDR3aa: CASRKPRTRRLSTDTQYF
v_gene: TRBV6-5; j_gene: TRBJ1-2; len: 15; CDR3aa: CASSYSKGFNYGYTF
v_gene: TRBV11-2; j_gene: TRBJ2-2; len: 16; CDR3aa: CASSLDGTPNTGELFF
v_gene: TRBV5-4; j_gene: TRBJ2-3; len: 13; CDR3aa: CASRWPDTDTQYF
v_gene: TRBV11-2; j_gene: TRBJ1-6; len: 14; CDR3aa: CASSFWSGESPLHF
v_gene: TRBV18; j_gene: TRBJ1-4; len: 13; CDR3aa: CASSSDRGEKLFF
v_gene: TRBV5-1; j_gene: TRBJ1-5; len: 15; CDR3aa: CASSPLGTANQPQHF
v_gene: TRBV7-2; j_gene: TRBJ1-1; len: 13; CDR3aa: CASSRQENTEAFF
v_gene: TRBV15; j_gene: TRBJ1-6; len: 14; CDR3aa: CATSRALSNSPLHF
v_gene: TRBV9; j_gene: TRBJ1-1; len: 14; CDR3aa: CASSQHSMNTEAFF